The entry that follows covers one T cell receptor (beta chain) sequence. Its antigen is currently unknown. These data originate in a study of cytomegalovirus exposure and HLA in healthy donors. Findings and limits, study-wide: In a later analysis, productive TCRs from donors in an Asian-associated ancestry cluster reportedly carried fewer N-insertions than the cohort mean. Despite most TCR sequences being rare, some public TCRs occurred in many donors.

The PCR ran on 60 Vbeta and 13 Jbeta primers. Measured with immunoSEQ multiplex PCR; TCRdb has only the in-frame clones, and not every one. The sample carries approximately 170,000 clones, 81% recorded once. From germline, CDR1 is MNHNS and CDR2 SASEGT. The length of the CDR3 is 12 residues. Deletions cut 6 bases from V and 6 bases from J, with 8 bases between. This receptor was taken from a man aged 45-65 years in good health and CMV-seropositive. The V gene is TRBV6-1, the J gene TRBJ2-2; D remains ambiguous. The sequencing input was PBMCs. CDR3 DNA sequence: TGTGCCAGCAGCCCTATGGCCGGGGAGCTGTTTTTT. This sequence encodes CASSPMAGELFF.